This T cell receptor beta chain is drawn from a study of shared clonotypes between healthy human individuals (dated by TCRdb to 2020 to 2021). General notes on the study: A couple of women and a few men aged 18 to 49 years were included in the cohort. For each donor, CD4 naive and CD4 memory were each run on three plates, CD8 naive on two plates, and CD8 memory on one plate. Leukapheresis yielded between about 0.9 and 9 billion PBMCs per donor. Different laboratories and diverse techniques were used to prepare libraries and sequence TCR repertoires, to increase sequencing depth and limit assay-specific biases. To estimate repertoire size and how much clonotype sharing occurs between individuals, the study deeply sequenced the blood TCR repertoires of roughly 5 healthy adults.

Note on this clone: This receptor's antigen is unknown. Per-base quality was not reported, and no clone a single base away is much larger than it.

TCR CDR3 regions were amplified from genomic DNA by multiplex PCR using the deep immunoSEQ assay. For each cell subset, the extracted genomic DNA was distributed evenly across all wells of several immunoSEQ 96-well plates, and each plate served as one replicate. Each replicate PCR for sorted subsets received around 0.2 ug genomic DNA, equal to some 32,000 T cell genomes. Purified libraries were quantified with a Qubit 3.0 fluorometer, sized on a Bioanalyzer 2100, and re-quantified with the KAPA Library Quantification kit. Every immunoSEQ 96-well plate was sequenced on a dedicated single-read 150-cycle Illumina NextSeq 550 flow cell. In the source study's methods: The immunoSEQ output contained only junctional sequences without quality scores, so filtering could not match that applied to full-length reads. Sequences were annotated with PyIR, a Python wrapper for IgBLAST v1.9, and V/J genes and CDR3 were assigned using IMGT germline references. Reads were filtered out if the reads had weak V/J assignments (E-value above 1e-6), no CDR3, stop codons, out-of-frame junctions, or ambiguous translated residues. A V3J clonotype was defined by an identical inferred V gene, J gene, and CDR3 amino acid sequence. The percentage overlap between two repertoires was calculated by dividing the number of shared unique clonotypes by the size of the smaller repertoire. Repertoire richness was assessed with RTK rarefaction, the Chao1 estimator, and Recon v2.1 estimates of unobserved clonotypes. Generation probabilities were computed with OLGA for all TCRbeta clonotypes obtained by the gDNA method from several donors. Here the immuneACCESS table is served through TCRdb, limited to in-frame sequences with V and J called. Missing clones are a known gap in these copies; in checked studies unresolved V genes cover under half, and the rest lacks a known reason. The V and J calls and clone size come from that table; D and trimming were worked out from the DNA. Here the sample has under 2,000,000 clones; about 95% occur a single time. 1% to 1.5% of the sample is in the top ten clones.

CD8 naive samples consisted of CD45RO-negative cells that were positively selected for CCR7, yielding a CD45RA+CCR7+ population without TemRA cells. Healthy HIV-negative adults with no recently reported acute infections or vaccinations were included as donors. Every donor was a Caucasian adult living in Nashville, Tennessee, USA. After blood collection by leukapheresis, PBMCs were isolated using Ficoll-Histopaque density gradient centrifugation and then cryopreserved in the vapor phase of liquid nitrogen. Purity and quantity of every magnetically sorted T cell population were checked by analytical flow cytometry. From each sorted fraction, genomic DNA was isolated and quantified by UV absorbance on a Nanodrop 2000c. Paper-wide results and their limitations: Compared with non-shared clonotypes, clonotypes shared by all four sorted-subset donors had higher generation probabilities. Based on pairwise subsampling, the degree of clonotype sharing among donors was expected to be affected by sequencing depth. The genetic and exposure-history diversity represented was limited by the small number of donors. Across a few donors, roughly 5.1% of naive CD4, 3.5% of naive CD8, 2% to 2.5% of memory CD4, and approximately 0.42% of memory CD8 clonotypes were shared. Only blood was sampled, and tissue TCR repertoires likely differ from those in blood. Rarefaction of sorted-subset datasets indicated incomplete sequencing despite the large sequencing depth. Estimated clonotype richness was generally larger for naive than for memory subsets.

The sequence derives from a man in his late teens or twenties in good health. Sequenced sample: naive CD8+ T cells sorted from blood. The cell subset or site label here, explained by the study, means: CD45RA+CCR7+.

The nucleotide sequence is TGTGCCAGCAGTTTAACGACAGGGTGGGAGCCCGGAGCTTTCTTT. Translation gives CASSLTTGWEPGAFF. The sequence is built from TRBV28 and TRBJ1-1; 7 bases in the junction line up with TRBD1. Reading from cysteine to phenylalanine, the CDR3 counts 15 amino acids. Solely the CDR3 DNA is kept, with 45 bases framed from the first base. Based on the germline V gene, the CDR1 and CDR2 sequences are MDHEN and SYDVKM. V is trimmed back by 2 bases and J by 10 bases, and the junction contains 13 bases that no gene match accounts for.